This passage covers 8 T cell receptor beta chains from one sample sequenced in a study of somatic mutations in cytotoxic T cells in rheumatoid arthritis. Sequencing was performed with immunoSEQ multiplex PCR; in TCRdb, only in-frame clones are kept and a portion is missing. The data contain 11,000 or so clones, over 70% of them singletons. The sample taken for sequencing was CD8+ T cells sorted from blood. The source is an older man in good health.

The V and J genes are TRBV29-1 and TRBJ1-3; D remains ambiguous. Looked up from germline, CDR1 is SQVTM and CDR2 is ANQGSEA. V lost 1 base, J lost 4 bases, and 11 bases lay in between. This CDR3 contains 14 residues. CDR3 coding DNA: TGCAGCGTTGAAGTAGCTGGTGAAGGAAACACCATATATTTT. This sequence encodes CSVEVAGEGNTIYF.

V and J are TRBV5-4 and TRBJ1-2, with D possibly TRBD1 on 6 matching bases. V was shortened by 4 bases and J by 4 bases, with 14 bases between the two germline ends. There are 14 residues in the CDR3. Per the germline V gene, CDR1 is SGHNT and CDR2 is YYREEE (reference sequence). The CDR3 DNA reads TGTGCCAGCAGCCCATCGACAGGCATCTATGGCTACACCTTC. It codes for CASSPSTGIYGYTF.

The gene calls are TRBV27 and TRBJ2-7; 13 bases agree with TRBD2. V dropped 5 bases and J dropped 2; count of bases not matched to a gene: 3. Germline V gene lookup returns CDR1 MNHEY and CDR2 SMNVEV (reference sequence). The CDR3 is 15 amino acids. Written as DNA, the CDR3 is TGTGCCAGCAGTCCCGGGACTAGCGGGACCTACGAGCAGTACTTC. Protein: CASSPGTSGTYEQYF.

The table lists this clone with a count of one. The chain couples TRBV11-2 to TRBJ2-7; the D call may be TRBD1 or TRBD2 (5 bases each). The V gene's germline CDR1 is SGHAT and CDR2 FQNNGV. This CDR3 contains 12 residues. V dropped 6 bases and J dropped 5 bases, with 11 bases sitting between them. The CDR3 reads CASSWDGDEQYF. DNA of the CDR3: TGTGCCAGCAGTTGGGACGGGGACGAGCAGTACTTC.

This clone has only one observation. The rearrangement uses TRBV27 and TRBJ2-7; 9 bases fit TRBD2. With V trimmed by 7 bases and J by 0 bases, 4 bases remained unmatched. CDR1 is MNHEY and CDR2 is SMNVEV in the germline V gene (reference sequence). The CDR3 length is 14 residues. This chain's CDR3 is CASTWTSASYEQYF. The CDR3 DNA is TGTGCCAGCACCTGGACTAGCGCCTCCTACGAGCAGTACTTC.

This chain's CDR3 is CASSLYPMNTEAFF. The CDR3 bases are TGCGCCAGCAGCTTGTACCCGATGAACACTGAAGCTTTCTTT. The chain carries TRBV5-1 and TRBJ1-1; no definite D call. The CDR3 extends over 14 amino acids. Between the trimmed V and J ends, which lost 1 base and 0 bases, there was a span of 7 bases. Per the germline V gene, CDR1 is SGHRS and CDR2 is YFSETQ.

This chain connects TRBV11-2 to TRBJ2-3; TRBD2 matches 10 bases. Germline V gene data show CDR1 as SGHAT and CDR2 as FQNNGV. Trimming took 1 base from V and 3 from J; bases not matched to a gene: 4. This CDR3 region has 16 residues. CDR3 sequence: CASSLGLAGDTDTQYF. CDR3 DNA: TGTGCCAGCAGCTTAGGGCTAGCGGGGGATACAGATACGCAGTATTTT. The entire variable domain, with the rest obtained from reference TRBV11-2 and TRBJ2-3, is as follows: EAGVAQSPRYKIIEKRQSVAFWCNPISGHATLYWYQQILGQGPKLLIQFQNNGVVDDSQLPKDRFSAERLKGVDSTLKIQPAKLEDSAVYLCASSLGLAGDTDTQYFGPGTRLTVL.

This clone is labeled as medium-sized. The sample has other DNA sequences that encode this CDR3 too. This chain connects TRBV27 to TRBJ1-3; D not resolved. Trimming removed 5 bases from V and 0 bases from J, with 5 bases in between. The CDR3 has 13 amino acids. Germline V lookup: CDR1 MNHEY, CDR2 SMNVEV (reference sequence). The CDR3 is CASSQSSGNTIYF. CDR3 DNA sequence: TGTGCCAGCAGTCAAAGCTCTGGAAACACCATATATTTT.